Listed below are T cell receptor beta chains from one sample, sequenced in a study of graft-versus-host responses after intestinal transplantation. The assay was immunoSEQ multiplex PCR, and TCRdb's table has in-frame clones only and misses some. The sample records about 70,000 clones, nearly 90% being singletons. For these receptors, no antigen is known. The source material was unstimulated CD8+ T cells sorted from spleen or lymph node cells, sampled before transplant. Receptors originate from a human donor who was the organ donor for an intestinal transplant. Both conserved end residues are part of each CDR3. A D gene is named only where the DNA matches it firmly. The size entry is marked missing in some rows and otherwise reads once, few, many or a size class.

clone_size d_call j_call v_call cdr3_nt cdr3_aa
- - TRBJ1-2 TRBV9 TGTGCCAGCAACACCCCAGACTTAAATAACTATGGCTACACCTTC CASNTPDLNNYGYTF
- - TRBJ1-2 TRBV6-5 TGTGCCAGCAGTCCCGGGGGGGTAGCATATGGCTACACCTTC CASSPGGVAYGYTF
- - TRBJ1-3 TRBV5-6 TGTGCCAGCAGGCTGGGGGCAGATGGAAACACCATATATTTT CASRLGADGNTIYF
- - TRBJ1-4 TRBV6-6 TGTGCCAGCAGCTTACTTAATGAAAAACTGTTTTTT CASSLLNEKLFF
- TRBD1 TRBJ2-1 TRBV4-1 TGCGCCAGCAGCACGACAGGGGGCTCCTACAATGAGCAGTTCTTC CASSTTGGSYNEQFF
- - TRBJ1-5 TRBV6-5 TGTGCCAGCAGTTACTCACAGGTCGGGCATCAGCCCCAGCATTTT CASSYSQVGHQPQHF
- - TRBJ1-1 TRBV4-1 TGCGCCAGCAGCCAAGCCCAGGGCACTGAAGCTTTCTTT CASSQAQGTEAFF
- TRBD2 TRBJ2-5 TRBV7-9 TGTGCCAGCAGCTTACTGGGAGGGAACGAGCAAGAGACCCAGTACTTC CASSLLGGNEQETQYF
- - TRBJ1-2 TRBV19 TGTGCCAGTGTGCCTGACAGTCTCTCCGACTACACCTTC CASVPDSLSDYTF
once - TRBJ1-4 TRBV15 TGTGCCACCAGCAGAGAGAGTGACCCCCGAGAGGAACTGTTTTTT CATSRESDPREELFF
- - TRBJ1-2 TRBV30 TGTGCCTGGAGCCGGACAGCTCCTGAAGGCTACACCTTC CAWSRTAPEGYTF
- TRBD2 TRBJ2-1 TRBV5-1 TGCGCCAGCAGCTTGGCCCTATTAGCGGGGGGGCTAAGCGATGAGCAGTTCTTC CASSLALLAGGLSDEQFF
- - TRBJ1-4 TRBV4-2 TGTGCCAGCAGCCAAGAGGGCGGCAGGGTCGGAGAAAAACTGTTTTTT CASSQEGGRVGEKLFF
- TRBD2 TRBJ2-1 TRBV7-6 TGTGCCAGCAGTTCCAGCGGGGGGGCTCTGAATGAGCAGTTCTTC CASSSSGGALNEQFF
- - TRBJ2-2 TRBV4-1 TGCGCCAGCAGCCAAGAGGTATGGGAGGCGGACGGGGAGCTGTTTTTT CASSQEVWEADGELFF
once - TRBJ1-5 TRBV28 TGTGCCAGCAGTCGGGACAAGGCTGGGGGCCTCTATAGCAATCAGCCCCAGCATTTT CASSRDKAGGLYSNQPQHF
- - TRBJ1-3 TRBV28 TGTGCCAGCAGTTTCGGACAGCGAAACACCATATATTTT CASSFGQRNTIYF
- TRBD1 TRBJ2-1 TRBV28 TGTGCCAGCAGTTTAATGGCAGGGGGCAATGAGCAGTTCTTC CASSLMAGGNEQFF
- TRBD1 TRBJ1-4 TRBV28 TGTGCCAGCAGTTTCGGGACAGATAGCGGAAAACTGTTTTTT CASSFGTDSGKLFF
- - TRBJ2-3 TRBV28 TGTGCCAGCAGTCCCCTAGGAGATACGCAGTATTTT CASSPLGDTQYF
- TRBD2 TRBJ2-1 TRBV28 TGTGCCAGCAGTTTAAGTGGGACTAGATACAATGAGCAGTTCTTC CASSLSGTRYNEQFF
few TRBD1 TRBJ2-1 TRBV19 TGTGCCAGTGCGGACAGGATGGCCTACAATGAGCAGTTCTTC CASADRMAYNEQFF
- TRBD2 TRBJ2-1 TRBV6-6 TGTGCCAGCAGTTCCAGTAGTATTAGCGGGAAAAATGAGCAGTTCTTC CASSSSSISGKNEQFF
- - TRBJ1-1 TRBV14 TGTGCCAGTAAGGGGGACACTGAAGCTTTCTTT CASKGDTEAFF
- TRBD1 TRBJ2-3 TRBV10-1 TGCGCCAGCAGCGAGGGGGCGACTCGCACAGATACGCAGTATTTT CASSEGATRTDTQYF
few - TRBJ1-4 TRBV4-3 TGCGCCAGCAGCCAAGATAGGGAGGAAAAACTGTTTTTT CASSQDREEKLFF
- - TRBJ2-5 TRBV4-2 TGTGCCAGCAGCCAATTAAACGGGGAAGAAGAGACCCAGTACTTC CASSQLNGEEETQYF
- TRBD2 TRBJ2-3 TRBV5-4 TGTGCCAGCAGGGGAGGGACTACCACAGATACGCAGTATTTT CASRGGTTTDTQYF
once - TRBJ1-3 TRBV19 TGTGCCAGTAGTCCGGAAGGGACGGACTACCAGGGAAACACCATATATTTT CASSPEGTDYQGNTIYF